A selection of T cell receptor beta chains follows, all from one sample in a study of blood T cell repertoires in COVID-19. Profiled with immunoSEQ multiplex PCR; TCRdb holds only in-frame clones, not every one. Counted here are fewer than 250,000 clones, approximately 90% occurring once; the ten biggest clones make up 0.82%. The sequencing sample was made of peripheral blood. These receptors were taken from a man in his 60s with COVID-19, enrolled during active disease. Both conserved end residues are part of each CDR3.

j_call v_call cdr3_aa
TRBJ1-2 TRBV27 CASSKQGLGYGYTF
TRBJ1-6 TRBV5-5 CASSLEATGSPLHF
TRBJ2-2 TRBV5-1 CASSAARGPGELFF
TRBJ2-1 TRBV7-2 CASSLVGGSYNEQFF
TRBJ1-4 TRBV5-6 CANPDRGFF
TRBJ2-2 TRBV3-1/TRBV3-2 CASSRSSANTGELFF
TRBJ2-2 TRBV27 CASSLAGSTGELFF
TRBJ1-2 TRBV9 CASSVGSGGTGGYTF
TRBJ2-7 TRBV5-6 CASTDRVSYEQYF
TRBJ2-1 TRBV7-2 CASSLVEWRENYNEQFF
TRBJ1-1 TRBV3-1/TRBV3-2 CASSQPRQGNTEAFF
TRBJ2-7 TRBV10-3 CAITRAGGRGEQYF
TRBJ2-7 TRBV7-2 CASSPDWGRRGEQYF
TRBJ2-7 TRBV7-9 CASSLSAAGGSSGQYF
TRBJ1-2 TRBV2 CASSGGRDYGYTF